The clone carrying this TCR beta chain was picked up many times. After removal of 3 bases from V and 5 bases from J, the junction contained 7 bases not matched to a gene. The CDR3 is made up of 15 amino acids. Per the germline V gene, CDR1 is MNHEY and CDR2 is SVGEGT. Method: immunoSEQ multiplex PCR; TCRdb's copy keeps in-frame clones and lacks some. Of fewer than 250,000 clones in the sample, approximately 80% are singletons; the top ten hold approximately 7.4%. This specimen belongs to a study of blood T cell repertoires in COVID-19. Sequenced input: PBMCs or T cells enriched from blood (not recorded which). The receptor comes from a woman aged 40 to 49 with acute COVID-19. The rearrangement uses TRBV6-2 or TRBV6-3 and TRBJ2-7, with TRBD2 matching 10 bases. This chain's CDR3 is CASSYSAGGADEQYF. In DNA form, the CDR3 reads TGTGCCAGCAGTTATTCAGCGGGAGGGGCGGACGAGCAGTACTTC.